The T cell receptor beta chain described here comes from a study of graft-versus-host responses after intestinal transplantation. Study information: Tacrolimus plus steroids were given to all recipients for 2 to 4 years, preceded by anti-thymocyte globulin induction. General observations from the study: Analysis identified GvH clones in recipient marrow, with some appearing first in ileum or blood. Peak GvH clone levels in circulation were associated with early post-transplant HvG declines.

V lost 3 bases and J 0 bases, leaving 9 bases between the germline ends. CDR3 size: 15 residues. Looked up from germline, CDR1 is LNHDA and CDR2 is SQIVND (reference sequence). Comments on this clone: The antigen remains undetermined.

The repertoire was sequenced with immunoSEQ multiplex PCR; TCRdb's copy has only in-frame clones and lacks some. The table shows over 40,000 clones, with about 95% occurring only once. Specimen: unstimulated CD8+ T cells sorted from spleen or lymph node cells, collected before transplant. The TCR was taken from a human donor who was the organ donor for an intestinal transplant. The rearrangement joins TRBV19 to TRBJ2-1; no clear D. The CDR3 DNA reads TGTGCCAGTAGTATCAGTCCCACCTCCTACAATGAGCAGTTCTTC. Amino acids: CASSISPTSYNEQFF.